The 27 T cell receptor beta chains in this list originate from one sample, sequenced in a study of blood T cell repertoires in COVID-19. Sequencing was performed with immunoSEQ multiplex PCR; in TCRdb, only in-frame clones are kept and a portion is missing. The sample lists 55,000 to 60,000 clones, 75% to 80% occurring once. Sequencing was performed on peripheral blood. The origin of the receptors is a man aged 50 to 60 with active or convalescent COVID-19.

V gene TRBV14 combines with J gene TRBJ2-1, with D unclear. This CDR3 is built from 13 residues. Germline V gene sequence: CDR1 SGHDN, CDR2 FVKESK. The V end was cut by 0 bases, the J end by 6 bases, with 6 bases between. The CDR3 DNA is TGTGCCAGCAGCCAAGATCTTTCCAATGAGCAGTTCTTC. Translating gives CASSQDLSNEQFF.

This clone was picked up one time. The chain carries TRBV2 and TRBJ2-1; a weak D match, TRBD2 (6 bases). The germline V gene has CDR1 SNHLY and CDR2 FYNNEI. The germline V and J ends were trimmed by 10 bases and 9 bases, with 22 bases remaining between them. This CDR3 has 14 amino acids. CDR3 nucleotides: TGTGCCACCACGCAAGAACTAGCTTTCGGTGAGCAGTTCTTC. As protein: CATTQELAFGEQFF.

The chain links TRBV7-3 to TRBJ2-3, with TRBD2 matching over 12 bases. The germline V gene has CDR1 SGHTA and CDR2 FQGTGA. V shed 5 bases, J shed 5 bases, and the junction held 11 bases outside the gene matches. The CDR3 sequence is 17 residues long. The CDR3 spells CASSPSSGGANGDTQYF. The CDR3 DNA sequence: TGTGCCAGCAGCCCATCTAGCGGGGGGGCCAATGGAGATACGCAGTATTTT.

This chain links TRBV7-3 with TRBJ2-2, with a tentative D call TRBD2 (5 bases). Germline V gene data show CDR1 as SGHTA and CDR2 as FQGTGA. Trimming took 3 bases from V and 4 from J, leaving 6 bases between them. This CDR3 is 13 amino acids long. The CDR3 here is CASSFAGTGELFF. For the CDR3, the DNA is TGTGCCAGCAGCTTCGCGGGCACCGGGGAGCTGTTTTTT.

This rearrangement joins TRBV14 to TRBJ2-1; D is unresolved. From germline, CDR1 is SGHDN and CDR2 FVKESK. The CDR3 has 15 residues. Trimming stripped 4 bases from V and 7 bases from J, with 17 bases between. The CDR3 DNA sequence: TGTGCCAGCAGCCCGGAAGCGATGTTTACTAATGAGCAGTTCTTC. Translated: CASSPEAMFTNEQFF. Full variable domain (missing parts from reference TRBV14 and TRBJ2-1): EAGVTQFPSHSVIEKGQTVTLRCDPISGHDNLYWYRRVMGKEIKFLLHFVKESKQDESGMPNNRFLAERTGGTYSTLKVQPAELEDSGVYFCASSPEAMFTNEQFFGPGTRLTVL.

The V gene is TRBV18, the J gene TRBJ2-1; TRBD2 agrees at 8 bases. The CDR3 runs 20 residues. V was clipped by 2 bases and J by 2 bases; unmatched bases: 17. Germline lookup yields CDR1 KGHSH and CDR2 LQKENI. The CDR3 here is CASSPNEAGGPFFPYNEQFF. The CDR3, as DNA: TGTGCCAGCTCACCAAATGAGGCGGGGGGCCCCTTTTTCCCCTACAATGAGCAGTTCTTC.

V is TRBV9 and J is TRBJ2-7, with D tentatively TRBD1 (5 bases). From germline, CDR1 is SGDLS and CDR2 YYNGEE. The length of the CDR3 is 13 residues. The germline V and J ends were trimmed by 5 bases and 3 bases, with 12 bases remaining between them. The CDR3 DNA is TGTGCCAGCAGTCGCCAGGACAACTACGAGCAGTACTTC. Protein sequence: CASSRQDNYEQYF. Drawing the rest from reference TRBV9 and TRBJ2-7, the complete variable domain is DSGVTQTPKHLITATGQRVTLRCSPRSGDLSVYWYQQSLDQGLQFLIQYYNGEERAKGNILERFSAQQFPDLHSELNLSSLELGDSALYFCASSRQDNYEQYFGPGTRLTVT.

This clone was observed a single time. V and J are TRBV2 and TRBJ2-1, with 11 bases aligning to TRBD1. The ends lost 11 bases at V and 8 bases at J; junction bases unmatched: 8. CDR3 size: 13 residues. Germline lookup yields CDR1 SNHLY and CDR2 FYNNEI. CDR3 residues: CAGTGTGGYEQFF. Here the CDR3 DNA reads TGTGCCGGCACCGGGACAGGGGGATATGAGCAGTTCTTC.

This clone showed up many times. This chain joins TRBV2 and TRBJ1-5; D uncertain. The CDR3 is 14 residues long. Germline lookup yields CDR1 SNHLY and CDR2 FYNNEI. Trimming left V 1 base short and J 4 bases short, with 8 bases between. DNA of the CDR3: TGTGCCAGCAGTGAAGAGAGGGCGAATCAGCCCCAGCATTTT. This gives the protein CASSEERANQPQHF. The whole variable domain, filled in from reference TRBV2 and TRBJ1-5, reads EPEVTQTPSHQVTQMGQEVILRCVPISNHLYFYWYRQILGQKVEFLVSFYNNEISEKSEIFDDQFSVERPDGSNFTLKIRSTKLEDSAMYFCASSEERANQPQHFGDGTRLSIL.

The chain employs TRBV11-2 and TRBJ1-5, with D perhaps matching TRBD1 (5 bases). CDR1 SGHAT and CDR2 FQNNGV come from the germline V gene. The length of the CDR3 is 13 residues. Trimming shortened V by 1 base and J by 9 bases, and 10 bases separated the two germline ends. The CDR3 DNA is TGTGCCAGCAGCTTAGGTCAGGGTTCGCCCCAGCATTTT. This encodes CASSLGQGSPQHF.

The chain uses TRBV7-2 and TRBJ1-4; weak D call: TRBD1 (5 bases). V gave up 5 bases and J gave up 4 bases, with 14 bases separating them. The V gene's germline CDR1 is SGHTA and CDR2 FQGNSA. The CDR3 spans 15 residues. CDR3 DNA: TGTGCCAGCAGCCTATCAGGGCTGAGTAATGAAAAACTGTTTTTT. Its translation: CASSLSGLSNEKLFF.

This clone has just a few counts. This chain links TRBV19 with TRBJ2-1; D perhaps matches TRBD2 (6 bases). Germline-derived CDR1 and CDR2 are LNHDA and SQIVND (reference sequence). The CDR3 totals 15 residues. Trimming stripped 4 bases from V and 0 bases from J, with 10 bases between. In nucleotides, the CDR3 is TGTGCCAGTAGTACATCGACTAGCTCCTACAATGAGCAGTTCTTC. Its protein product is CASSTSTSSYNEQFF.

The V and J genes are TRBV19 and TRBJ2-3, with 7 bases identical to TRBD2. This CDR3 is 14 amino acids long. CDR1 is LNHDA, CDR2 SQIVND, per germline (reference sequence). V shed 5 bases and J 2 bases; nucleotides not matched to a gene: 4. The CDR3 sequence: CASSRAGPTDTQYF. CDR3 bases: TGTGCCAGTAGTCGAGCGGGACCCACAGATACGCAGTATTTT.

This sequence joins TRBV19 and TRBJ1-1; 7 nucleotides agree with TRBD1. V lost 10 bases, J lost 1 base, and 6 bases stayed unmatched. CDR1 and CDR2 (germline): LNHDA, SQIVND (reference sequence). CDR3 length equals 13 residues. The CDR3 coding sequence is TGTGCCACTCAGGGGGGTTGGAACACTGAAGCTTTCTTT. This translates into CATQGGWNTEAFF.

The chain recombines TRBV25-1 with TRBJ1-3, with 9 bases identical to TRBD1. The CDR3 is made up of 15 amino acids. J was trimmed by 4 bases and V by 6 bases; bases with no gene match: 7. Germline CDR1 MGHDK, CDR2 SYGVNS. The CDR3 here is CASRAGTGPGNTIYF. In DNA, the CDR3 is TGTGCCAGCAGGGCCGGGACAGGGCCAGGAAACACCATATATTTT.

This chain links TRBV6-2 or TRBV6-3 with TRBJ1-1, with D possibly TRBD1 on 5 matching bases. The CDR3 runs to 17 residues. V was shortened by 5 bases and J by 6 bases, with 25 bases between the two germline ends. The germline V gene encodes CDR1 MNHEY and CDR2 SVGEGT. The CDR3 is CASSPRLLFSTEPEAFF. For the CDR3, the DNA is TGTGCCAGCAGTCCCAGACTCCTTTTCTCGACAGAACCTGAAGCTTTCTTT.

This clone showed up just a few times. CDR3 protein: CASSMGQGAAFF. CDR3 nucleotide sequence: TGCGCCAGCAGCATGGGACAGGGGGCGGCTTTCTTT. This chain links TRBV5-1 with TRBJ1-1; 12 bases match TRBD1. This CDR3 has 12 residues. CDR1 SGHRS and CDR2 YFSETQ come from the germline V gene. V lost 4 bases, J lost 11 bases, and 3 bases stayed unmatched.

This clone was seen a single time. This rearrangement joins TRBV11-3 to TRBJ2-5; D unresolved. V dropped 2 bases and J dropped 0 bases, with 7 bases sitting between them. The CDR3 is 14 residues long. Germline lookup yields CDR1 SGHNT and CDR2 YENEEA. The CDR3 here is CASSLSQYQETQYF. CDR3 nucleotides: TGTGCCAGCAGCTTAAGTCAGTACCAAGAGACCCAGTACTTC. Full variable domain (rest looked up from reference TRBV11-3 and TRBJ2-5): EAGVVQSPRYKIIEKKQPVAFWCNPISGHNTLYWYLQNLGQGPELLIRYENEEAVDDSQLPKDRFSAERLKGVDSTLKIQPAELGDSAVYLCASSLSQYQETQYFGPGTRLLVL.

This rearrangement joins TRBV6-1 to TRBJ1-6, with D hard to call. The V end lost 3 bases, the J end lost 5 bases, and 2 bases lay between the germline ends. The germline gives CDR1 MNHNS, CDR2 SASEGT. CDR3 length: 12 amino acids. The CDR3 reads CASSDNNSPLHF. The CDR3 DNA reads as TGTGCCAGCAGTGATAATAATTCACCCCTCCACTTT.

This chain connects TRBV19 to TRBJ1-2, with D tentatively TRBD1 (5 bases). CDR1 LNHDA and CDR2 SQIVND come from the germline V gene (reference sequence). The germline V and J ends were trimmed by 7 bases and 2 bases, with 8 bases remaining between them. The CDR3 totals 12 residues. CDR3: CASTAGNYGYTF. The CDR3 DNA is TGTGCCAGTACGGCAGGGAACTATGGCTACACCTTC.

The chain uses TRBV11-3 and TRBJ2-7; 7 bases align to TRBD2. Germline-derived CDR1 and CDR2 are SGHNT and YENEEA. The CDR3 has 15 amino acids. The ends lost 2 bases at V and 4 bases at J; junction bases unmatched: 8. CDR3 nucleotide sequence: TGTGCCAGCAGCTTATTCTCTTCTAGCGGTTACGAGCAGTACTTC. Protein product: CASSLFSSSGYEQYF.

J is TRBJ2-5 and V is TRBV7-2; TRBD2 matches at 10 bases. V was pared by 4 bases and J by 2 bases, with 4 bases of the junction left unmatched. This CDR3 is 15 amino acids long. Per germline, CDR1 SGHTA and CDR2 FQGNSA. Written as DNA, the CDR3 is TGTGCCAGCAGCTCCCTGACTAGCGGGCAAGAGACCCAGTACTTC. Translation: CASSSLTSGQETQYF.

This chain uses TRBV30 with TRBJ1-5, with D unclear. Germline CDR1 is GTSNPN and CDR2 is SVGIG (reference sequence). CDR3 length: 14 residues. The V gene lost 3 bases and the J gene lost 1 base, with 10 bases spanning the gap. CDR3 loop: CAWSLGISNQPQHF. CDR3 sequence (DNA): TGTGCCTGGAGCCTCGGGATCAGCAATCAGCCCCAGCATTTT.

The J gene is TRBJ1-1, the V gene TRBV5-1; 9 bases align to TRBD1. CDR1 and CDR2 from the germline V gene are SGHRS and YFSETQ. V shed 4 bases and J 4 bases; nucleotides not matched to a gene: 17. This CDR3 has 18 amino acids. This chain's CDR3 is CASSPRLGTGSQGTEAFF. Written as DNA, the CDR3 is TGCGCCAGCAGCCCCCGGCTCGGGACAGGGTCTCAAGGCACTGAAGCTTTCTTT.

This chain links TRBV11-1 with TRBJ2-5, with TRBD1 as a possible D gene (6 bases). V was shortened by 6 bases and J by 4 bases, with 18 bases between the two germline ends. Germline-derived CDR1 and CDR2 are SGHAT and FQDESV (reference sequence). The CDR3 runs 15 residues. For the CDR3, the DNA is TGTGCCAGCAGACCCCGAGAGACAGGTTCAGAGACCCAGTACTTC. Its protein product is CASRPRETGSETQYF.

The chain uses TRBV14 and TRBJ1-3, with D maybe TRBD1 (6 bases). Trimming pared 4 bases from V and 0 bases from J, leaving 19 bases between. CDR3 length equals 18 residues. Per the germline V gene, CDR1 is SGHDN and CDR2 is FVKESK. CDR3 sequence reads: CASSPQSRTAISGNTIYF. CDR3 bases: TGTGCCAGCAGCCCCCAGTCGCGGACAGCGATCTCTGGAAACACCATATATTTT.

CDR3 amino acids: CASSPGLAGGNEQFF. Here the CDR3 DNA reads TGTGCCAGCAGCCCCGGACTAGCGGGAGGCAATGAGCAGTTCTTC. V gene TRBV13 combines with J gene TRBJ2-1, with 14 bases identical to TRBD2. The CDR3 totals 15 residues. Germline V lookup: CDR1 PRHDT, CDR2 FYEKMQ (reference sequence). J was trimmed by 6 bases and V by 5 bases; bases with no gene match: 3.